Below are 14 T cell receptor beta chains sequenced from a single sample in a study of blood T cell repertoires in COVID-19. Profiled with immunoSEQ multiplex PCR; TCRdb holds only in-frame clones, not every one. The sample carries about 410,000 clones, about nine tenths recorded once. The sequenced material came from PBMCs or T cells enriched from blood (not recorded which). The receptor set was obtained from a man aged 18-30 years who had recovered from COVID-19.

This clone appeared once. In nucleotides, the CDR3 is TGCGCCAGCAGCCGAGGACAGGCGGCTTTCTTT. Protein product: CASSRGQAAFF. The rearrangement joins TRBV4-1 to TRBJ1-1; 7 nucleotides agree with TRBD1. This CDR3 region has 11 residues. The junction had 4 bases not matched to a gene; V was cut back by 4 bases and J by 11 bases. Germline CDR1 MGHRA, CDR2 YSYEKL.

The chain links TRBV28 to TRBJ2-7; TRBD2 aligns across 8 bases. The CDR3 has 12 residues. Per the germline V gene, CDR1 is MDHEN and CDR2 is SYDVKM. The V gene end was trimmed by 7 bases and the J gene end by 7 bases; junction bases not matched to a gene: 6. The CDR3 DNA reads TGTGCCAGCAACTTAGCGGGACGGGAGCAGTACTTC. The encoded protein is CASNLAGREQYF.

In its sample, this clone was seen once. CDR3 nucleotides: TGTGCCAGCAGTTTAGGGACAGGGGCGGGGTGCCCTGAAGCTTTCTTT. Translation gives CASSLGTGAGCPEAFF. The chain joins TRBV27 to TRBJ1-1, with TRBD1 identical over 10 bases. Trimming removed 2 bases from V and 6 bases from J; junction bases left unmatched: 9. Germline CDR1 is MNHEY and CDR2 is SMNVEV (reference sequence). This CDR3 comprises 16 residues.

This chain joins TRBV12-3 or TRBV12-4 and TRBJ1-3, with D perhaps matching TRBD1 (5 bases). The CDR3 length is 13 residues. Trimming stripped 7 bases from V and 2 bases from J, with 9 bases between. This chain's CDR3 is CASNKGPGNTIYF. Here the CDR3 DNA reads TGTGCCAGCAATAAGGGGCCTGGAAACACCATATATTTT.

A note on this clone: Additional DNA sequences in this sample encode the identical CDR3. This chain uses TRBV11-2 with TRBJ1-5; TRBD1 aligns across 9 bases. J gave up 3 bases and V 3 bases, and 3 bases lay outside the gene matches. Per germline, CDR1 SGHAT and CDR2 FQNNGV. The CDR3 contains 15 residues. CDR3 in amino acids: CASSLGDRDNQPQHF. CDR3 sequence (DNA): TGTGCCAGCAGCTTGGGGGACAGGGACAATCAGCCCCAGCATTTT.

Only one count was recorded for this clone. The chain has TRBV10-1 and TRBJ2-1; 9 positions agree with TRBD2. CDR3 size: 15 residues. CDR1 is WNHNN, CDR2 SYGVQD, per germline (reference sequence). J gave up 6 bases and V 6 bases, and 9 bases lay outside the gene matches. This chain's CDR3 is CASSAGTSTGNEQFF. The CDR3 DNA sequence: TGCGCCAGCAGCGCCGGGACTAGCACCGGCAATGAGCAGTTCTTC.

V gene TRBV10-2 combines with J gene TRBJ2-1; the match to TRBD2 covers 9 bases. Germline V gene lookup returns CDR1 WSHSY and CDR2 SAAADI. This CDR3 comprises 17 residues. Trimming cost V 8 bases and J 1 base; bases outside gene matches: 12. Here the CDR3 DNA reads TGCGCCAGCGGGGGAGGGGTGAGCGGGAGGTCCTACAATGAGCAGTTCTTC. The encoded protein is CASGGGVSGRSYNEQFF.

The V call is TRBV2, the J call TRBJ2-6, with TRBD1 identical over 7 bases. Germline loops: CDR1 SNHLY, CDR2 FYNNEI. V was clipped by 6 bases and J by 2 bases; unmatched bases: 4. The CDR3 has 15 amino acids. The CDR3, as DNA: TGTGCCAGCAGAACAGGGGCGGCTGGGGCCAACGTCCTGACTTTC. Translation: CASRTGAAGANVLTF.

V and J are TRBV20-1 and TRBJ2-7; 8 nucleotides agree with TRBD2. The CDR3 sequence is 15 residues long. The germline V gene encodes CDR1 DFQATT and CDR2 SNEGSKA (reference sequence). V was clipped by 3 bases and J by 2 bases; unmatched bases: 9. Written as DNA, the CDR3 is TGCAGTGCTAGTGACTCGGGACTAGTCACCTACGAGCAGTACTTC. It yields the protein CSASDSGLVTYEQYF.

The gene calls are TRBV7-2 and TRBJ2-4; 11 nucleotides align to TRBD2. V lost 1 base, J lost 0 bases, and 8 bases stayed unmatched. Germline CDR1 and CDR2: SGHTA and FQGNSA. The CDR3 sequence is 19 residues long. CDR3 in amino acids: CASSLELAGAIGAKNIQYF. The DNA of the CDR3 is TGTGCCAGCAGCTTAGAACTAGCGGGAGCCATAGGAGCCAAAAACATTCAGTACTTC.

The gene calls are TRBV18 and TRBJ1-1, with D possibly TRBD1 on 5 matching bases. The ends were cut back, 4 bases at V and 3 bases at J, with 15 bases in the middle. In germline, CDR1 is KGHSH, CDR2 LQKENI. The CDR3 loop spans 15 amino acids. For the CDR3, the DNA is TGTGCCAGCTCACTACTCGGGGGGGGTGACACTGAAGCTTTCTTT. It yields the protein CASSLLGGGDTEAFF. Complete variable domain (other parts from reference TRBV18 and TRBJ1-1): NAGVMQNPRHLVRRRGQEARLRCSPMKGHSHVYWYRQLPEEGLKFMVYLQKENIIDESGMPKERFSAEFPKEGPSILRIQQVVRGDSAAYFCASSLLGGGDTEAFFGQGTRLTVV.

The CDR3 DNA follows: TGTGCCAGCAGCCCCACCGGGACAGGGGAGAGGTACATTCAGTACTTC. Encoded protein: CASSPTGTGERYIQYF. The chain is built from TRBV7-9 and TRBJ2-4, with 10 bases lining up with TRBD1. The CDR3 is 16 residues long. Germline V lookup: CDR1 SEHNR, CDR2 FQNEAQ (reference sequence). Trimming cost V 5 bases and J 8 bases; bases outside gene matches: 12. Full variable domain (remainder filled in from reference TRBV7-9 and TRBJ2-4): DTGVSQNPRHKITKRGQNVTFRCDPISEHNRLYWYRQTLGQGPEFLTYFQNEAQLEKSRLLSDRFSAERPKGSFSTLEIQRTEQGDSAMYLCASSPTGTGERYIQYFGAGTRLSVL.

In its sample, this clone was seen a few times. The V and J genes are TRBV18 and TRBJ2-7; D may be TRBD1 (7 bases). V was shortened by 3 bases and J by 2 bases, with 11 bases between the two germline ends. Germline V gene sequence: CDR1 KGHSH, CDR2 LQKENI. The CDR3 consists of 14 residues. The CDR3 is CASSPSGGTYEQYF. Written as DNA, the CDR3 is TGTGCCAGCTCACCTTCAGGGGGGACCTACGAGCAGTACTTC.

The CDR3 loop is CASSQRAGDYGYTF. The CDR3 region has the DNA TGTGCCAGCAGCCAAAGGGCAGGGGACTATGGCTACACCTTC. V usage is TRBV2 and J usage is TRBJ1-2; D is possibly TRBD1 (6 bases). The V end was cut by 6 bases, the J end by 3 bases, with 14 bases between. The germline V gene encodes CDR1 SNHLY and CDR2 FYNNEI. The CDR3 extends over 14 amino acids.